This TCR beta chain derives from a study of OX40 agonist ivuxolimab in advanced cancers. Sequenced by immunoSEQ multiplex PCR; TCRdb stores in-frame clones only, minus some. The sample has tens of thousands of clones, around 94% seen once. The V segment lost 2 bases and the J segment 0 bases; nucleotides outside the gene matches: 10. This CDR3 spans 17 amino acids. Germline lookup yields CDR1 SGHDT and CDR2 YYEEEE. The TCR sequence derives from an adult with an advanced solid tumor such as melanoma, head and neck, liver or kidney cancer. This sequence joins TRBV5-6 and TRBJ1-1, with TRBD1 matching over 7 bases. Specimen: CD4+ or CD8+ T cells sorted from blood, collected in a trial of the OX40 agonist ivuxolimab. DNA of the CDR3: TGTGCCAGCAGCTTTTTATTTCGGGACAGTATGAACACTGAAGCTTTCTTT. Protein: CASSFLFRDSMNTEAFF.